The 28 T cell receptor beta chains below all came from one sample that was sequenced in a study of immune characterization of retroperitoneal liposarcoma. MiXCR was run by TCRdb on the PCR reads, yielding one entry per CDR3 protein. The sample records 8,000 or so distinct CDR3 sequences, about 46% being singletons. Sequencing used tumor tissue. These TCRs come from a male donor with retroperitoneal liposarcoma.

This clonotype was picked up a small number of times. This rearrangement joins TRBV6-1 to TRBJ2-1, with D possibly being TRBD2 (5 bases). Trimming pared 3 bases from V and 4 bases from J, leaving 10 bases between. The CDR3 consists of 14 residues. Germline V CDR1 and CDR2: MNHNS, SASEGT. CDR3 in DNA: TGTGCCAGCAGTGAGACTATAAGTTACAATGAGCAGTTCTTC. Translating it yields CASSETISYNEQFF.

This clonotype occurred once. The chain links TRBV6-5 to TRBJ2-4, with 13 bases aligning to TRBD2. The J call may be mistaken, given a closer DNA end match to TRBJ2-5. The CDR3 runs to 16 residues. Germline CDR1 MNHEY, CDR2 SVGAGI. The CDR3 sequence is CASSELAGGRQETQYF. The CDR3 DNA follows: TGTGCCAGCAGTGAACTAGCGGGGGGGCGGCAAGAGACCCAGTACTTC.

Sample share makes this clonotype large. The chain couples TRBV7-2 to TRBJ2-1, with 11 bases lining up with TRBD2. V trimming: 5 bases; J trimming: 13 bases; junction bases outside the gene matches: 19. The length of the CDR3 is 17 residues. Germline CDR1 and CDR2: SGHTA and FQGNSA. The CDR3 DNA reads as TGTGCCAGCAGCGACGTAGCGGGAGGGCTTCAAGGAGAGACCCAGTTCTTC. Its protein product is CASSDVAGGLQGETQFF. The whole variable domain, remainder taken from reference TRBV7-2 and TRBJ2-1, is GAGVSQSPSNKVTEKGKDVELRCDPISGHTALYWYRQSLGQGLEFLIYFQGNSAPDKSGLPSDRFSAERTGGSVSTLTIQRTQQEDSAVYLCASSDVAGGLQGETQFFGPGTRLTVL.

The chain combines TRBV6-1 with TRBJ2-2, with D perhaps assigned TRBD1 or TRBD2 (7 bases each). V was cut by 8 bases and J by 10 bases, with 20 bases left in between. Germline CDR1 is MNHNS and CDR2 is SASEGT. The CDR3 spans 14 residues. The CDR3 spells CASQGGRFSAELFF. Written as DNA, the CDR3 is TGTGCCAGCCAGGGGGGGCGATTTTCCGCGGAGCTGTTTTTT.

This rearrangement joins TRBV11-2 to TRBJ2-1; possibly TRBD1 for D (6 bases). The DNA end favors TRBJ2-7, so the J call may be wrong. Germline values: CDR1 SGHAT, CDR2 FQNNGV. This CDR3 comprises 13 residues. The CDR3 is CASSLLQGNEQYF. The CDR3 nucleotides read TGTGCCAGCAGCTTATTACAGGGCAATGAGCAGTACTTC.

The CDR3 is CASSLGQGGDTQYF. The CDR3 DNA reads TGTGCCAGCAGTTTGGGACAGGGCGGAGATACGCAGTATTTT. The J gene is TRBJ2-3, the V gene TRBV6-1, with TRBD1 matching 9 bases. The CDR3 spans 14 residues. V lost 5 bases to trimming and J lost 5 bases; unmatched junction nucleotides: 5. Germline V gene sequence: CDR1 MNHNS, CDR2 SASEGT.

The V and J genes are TRBV7-6 and TRBJ2-1, with no clear D. CDR1 and CDR2 from the germline V gene are SGHVS and FNYEAQ. V lost 4 bases and J 10 bases, leaving 11 bases between the germline ends. The CDR3 runs 12 residues. The CDR3 nucleotides are TGTGCCAGCAGCTCCTCCAGCTACGAGCAGTTCTTC. Translation: CASSSSSYEQFF.

The chain joins TRBV7-8 to TRBJ2-5, with D perhaps given as TRBD1 or TRBD2 (5 bases each). Germline CDR1 reads SGHVS; CDR2 reads FQNEAQ. The CDR3 consists of 18 residues. Deletions cut 5 bases from V and 6 bases from J, with 28 bases between. The DNA of the CDR3 is TGTGCCAGCAGCCCCCGCCCCTTCGACGGGACCTCACCGAAGACCCAGTACTTC. This codes for CASSPRPFDGTSPKTQYF.

V is TRBV6-5 and J is TRBJ2-5, with 10 positions matching TRBD2. The J call is in doubt because the DNA end fits TRBJ2-1 better. The CDR3 sequence is 17 residues long. CDR1 and CDR2 from the germline V gene are MNHEY and SVGAGI. Here the CDR3 reads CASSYGSGRAGNNEQFF. The CDR3 bases are TGTGCCAGCAGTTACGGCAGCGGGAGGGCCGGGAACAATGAGCAGTTCTTC.

There are a few counts of this clonotype. J is TRBJ1-4 and V is TRBV6-1, with D perhaps TRBD1 (6 bases). V was cut by 1 base and J by 0 bases, with 9 bases left in between. The CDR3 runs 16 residues. Germline V CDR1 and CDR2: MNHNS, SASEGT. DNA of the CDR3: TGTGCCAGCAGTGAAGGGGGGGCGTCAACTAATGAAAAACTGTTTTTT. Encoded protein: CASSEGGASTNEKLFF.

The chain employs TRBV6-8 and TRBJ1-1; tentatively, D is TRBD1 (6 bases). Germline-derived CDR1 and CDR2 are MNHGY and SAAAGT. There are 13 residues in the CDR3. V lost 6 bases and J lost 3, with 11 bases in between. The CDR3, as DNA: TGTGCCAGCAGAGGGGGGCGCGACACTGAAGCTTTCTTT. Amino acid sequence: CASRGGRDTEAFF.

J is TRBJ2-1 and V is TRBV12-3 or TRBV12-4; maybe TRBD1 (6 bases). The end of the DNA is better explained by TRBJ2-7, so the J call may be wrong. This CDR3 contains 12 residues. CDR3 residues: CASSTDSPEQYF. The CDR3 DNA reads as TGTGCCAGCAGTACGGACAGTCCCGAGCAGTACTTC.

This chain connects TRBV7-6 to TRBJ2-3, with D possibly matching TRBD2 (6 bases). Matching the DNA end better, TRBJ2-1 makes the J call doubtful. Germline CDR1 SGHVS, CDR2 FNYEAQ. The CDR3 is 16 amino acids. This CDR3 reads CASSPRLGLHLYEQFF. DNA for the CDR3: TGTGCCAGCAGCCCAAGACTGGGACTCCACTTATACGAGCAGTTCTTC.

This clonotype is labeled medium-sized. The rearrangement joins TRBV11-3 to TRBJ2-5; the match to TRBD2 covers 10 bases. CDR1 and CDR2 (germline): SGHNT, YENEEA. The length of the CDR3 is 15 residues. V lost 5 bases, J lost 2 bases, and 5 bases stayed unmatched. The CDR3 sequence: CASSPGTSDQETQYF. The CDR3, as DNA: TGTGCCAGCAGCCCTGGGACTAGCGATCAAGAGACCCAGTACTTC.

This clonotype was detected only once. The V and J genes are TRBV10-2 and TRBJ2-4; 8 nucleotides agree with TRBD2. The V and J ends lost 0 bases and 13 bases, in that order; junction bases with no gene match: 11. Germline CDR1 is WSHSY and CDR2 is SAAADI. The CDR3 extends over 15 amino acids. As DNA, the CDR3 is TGCGCCAGCAGTGAGTCTGGATTAGCGGGACTTGAGCAGTACTTC. Amino acids: CASSESGLAGLEQYF.

This chain connects TRBV27 to TRBJ2-7, with unresolved D. TRBJ2-1 explains the end of the DNA better; the J call may be wrong. This CDR3 has 13 residues. The V gene's germline CDR1 is MNHEY and CDR2 SMNVEV (reference sequence). For the CDR3, the DNA is TGTGCCAGCAGTTCCCTCCGTTTGGATGAGCAGTTCTTC. Translation: CASSSLRLDEQFF.

This chain connects TRBV6-6 to TRBJ2-1, with 11 bases matching TRBD2. The J call may be in error: the DNA end matches TRBJ2-7 better. The length of the CDR3 is 17 residues. Germline values: CDR1 MNHNY, CDR2 SVGAGI (reference sequence). CDR3 bases: TGTGCCAGCATCGACCCTTTAGCGGGAGGGCCGGACGACGAGCAGTACTTC. Its translation: CASIDPLAGGPDDEQYF.

The chain joins TRBV6-5 to TRBJ2-7; TRBD2 aligns across 8 bases. Matching the DNA end better, TRBJ2-1 makes the J call doubtful. The CDR3 contains 13 residues. CDR1 and CDR2 from the germline V gene are MNHEY and SVGAGI. The CDR3 reads CASSYPGLGRQFF. The CDR3, as DNA: TGTGCCAGCAGTTATCCGGGACTAGGGAGGCAGTTCTTC.

The chain combines TRBV12-3 or TRBV12-4 with TRBJ2-3, with D unresolved. There are 11 residues in the CDR3. The ends were cut back, 8 bases at V and 4 bases at J, with 7 bases in the middle. CDR3 loop: CASLGPDTQYF. CDR3 sequence (DNA): TGTGCCAGCCTCGGCCCAGATACGCAGTATTTT.

This clonotype showed up just a few times. The chain links TRBV6-6 to TRBJ1-2; D remains unclear. Germline V gene sequence: CDR1 MNHNY, CDR2 SVGAGI (reference sequence). V was clipped by 0 bases and J by 2 bases, with 16 bases between them. This CDR3 region has 17 residues. CDR3 in DNA: TGTGCCAGCAGTTACTCGATAGTATCTTCCAGGAACTATGGCTACACCTTC. The encoded protein is CASSYSIVSSRNYGYTF.

This sequence joins TRBV6-1 and TRBJ1-5, with TRBD1 as a possible D gene (5 bases). CDR1 is MNHNS, CDR2 SASEGT, per germline. The CDR3 is made up of 15 amino acids. V was pared by 6 bases and J by 6 bases, with 18 bases between. CDR3 nucleotides: TGTGCCAGCAGGAAGCTTGAGGGGCCTGCTCAGCCCCAGCATTTT. Protein sequence: CASRKLEGPAQPQHF.

Concerning this clonotype itself: A clone one base away is much larger, so this may be a read error. The CDR3 ends on some other residue instead of the conserved phenylalanine or tryptophan, so this is likely a read error. V gene TRBV7-2 combines with J gene TRBJ2-3, with TRBD2 identical over 7 bases. CDR1 SGHTA and CDR2 FQGNSA come from the germline V gene. The CDR3 has 14 amino acids. The J segment lost 6 bases and the V segment lost 2 bases, leaving 5 bases of the junction unmatched. CDR3 sequence: CASSLWGLSDTQYL. CDR3 in DNA: TGTGCCAGCAGCTTATGGGGACTATCCGATACGCAGTATCTT.

This clonotype is medium-sized (0.01 to 0.1%) in the sample. V gene TRBV7-2 combines with J gene TRBJ2-1; 11 bases line up with TRBD2. Gene TRBJ2-7 matches the end of the DNA better, so the J call may be wrong. The germline V gene encodes CDR1 SGHTA and CDR2 FQGNSA. CDR3 length: 15 residues. In DNA, the CDR3 is TGTGCCAGCAGTTCTCCGGGACTAGCGGTATACGAGCAGTACTTC. This encodes CASSSPGLAVYEQYF.

The J gene is TRBJ2-1, the V gene TRBV6-5, with 9 nucleotides matching TRBD1. TRBJ2-5 explains the end of the DNA better; the J call may be wrong. The CDR3 spans 15 residues. The germline V gene encodes CDR1 MNHEY and CDR2 SVGAGI. The CDR3 is CASSYGTGIQETQYF. For the CDR3, the DNA is TGTGCCAGCAGTTACGGGACAGGGATACAAGAGACCCAGTACTTC.

DNA for the CDR3: TGTGCCAGTTGTGACTCGGGGTTCCAAGAGACCCAGTTCTTC. It is translated as CASCDSGFQETQFF. J is TRBJ2-1 and V is TRBV12-3 or TRBV12-4; a weak D match, TRBD2 (5 bases). The CDR3 spans 14 residues. Trimming shortened V by 9 bases and J by 13 bases, and 25 bases separated the two germline ends.

The chain carries TRBV6-1 and TRBJ2-1, with no clear D. The CDR3 is made up of 13 amino acids. The V end lost 4 bases, the J end lost 10 bases, and 14 bases lay between the germline ends. CDR1 is MNHNS, CDR2 SASEGT, per germline. The CDR3 sequence: CASSVSSGYEQFF. The DNA of the CDR3 is TGTGCCAGCAGTGTCTCTTCAGGCTACGAGCAGTTCTTC.

V usage is TRBV6-4 and J usage is TRBJ2-1; 9 bases map to TRBD2. This CDR3 has 15 residues. J gave up 9 bases and V 4 bases, and 10 bases lay outside the gene matches. Germline V CDR1 and CDR2: MRHNA, SNTAGT. The CDR3 reads CASSVSSGISGEQFF. In nucleotides, the CDR3 is TGTGCCAGCAGTGTATCTAGCGGGATATCTGGTGAGCAGTTCTTC.

The V call is TRBV10-2, the J call TRBJ2-3; D not certain. V was pared by 6 bases and J by 6 bases, with 13 bases between. The CDR3 loop spans 13 amino acids. Germline V gene data show CDR1 as WSHSY and CDR2 as SAAADI. CDR3 sequence (DNA): TGCGCCAGCAGCCTAGTTACTGGCGATACGCAGTATTTT. It specifies CASSLVTGDTQYF.